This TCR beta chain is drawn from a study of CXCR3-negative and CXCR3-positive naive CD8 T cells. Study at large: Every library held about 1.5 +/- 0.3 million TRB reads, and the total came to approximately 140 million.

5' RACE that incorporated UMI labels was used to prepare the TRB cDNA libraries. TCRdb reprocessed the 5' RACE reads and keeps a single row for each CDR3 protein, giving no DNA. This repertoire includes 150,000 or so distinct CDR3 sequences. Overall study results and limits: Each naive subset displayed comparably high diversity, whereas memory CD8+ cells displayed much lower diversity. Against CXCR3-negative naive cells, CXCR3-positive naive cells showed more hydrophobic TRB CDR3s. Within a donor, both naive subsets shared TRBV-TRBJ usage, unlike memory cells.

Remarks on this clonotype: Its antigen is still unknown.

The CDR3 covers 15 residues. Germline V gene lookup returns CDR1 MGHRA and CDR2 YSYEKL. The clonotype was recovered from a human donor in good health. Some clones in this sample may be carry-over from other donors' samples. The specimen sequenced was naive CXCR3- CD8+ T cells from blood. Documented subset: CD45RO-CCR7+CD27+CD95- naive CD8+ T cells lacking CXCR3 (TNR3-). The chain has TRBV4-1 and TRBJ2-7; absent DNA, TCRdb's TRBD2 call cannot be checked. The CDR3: CASSHGLAGGYEQYF.